Presented here are 20 T cell receptor beta chains from one specimen sequenced in a study of T cell responses to AZD1222 COVID-19 vaccine. Method: immunoSEQ multiplex PCR; TCRdb's copy keeps in-frame clones and lacks some. Among 140,000 to 150,000 clones, about 93% were seen once, and the ten largest hold about 3.7%. Source: peripheral blood, taken on day 0 of AZD1222 vaccination. Source of these receptors: an adult in good health.

CDR3 sequence (DNA): TGTGCCACCAGCAGGCTAGCGGGAGGCCCCTACGAGCAGTACTTC. Its protein is CATSRLAGGPYEQYF. The gene calls are TRBV15 and TRBJ2-7; 11 nucleotides align to TRBD2. Germline assignment: CDR1 LNHNV and CDR2 YYDKDF (reference sequence). The V gene end was trimmed by 3 bases and the J gene end by 2 bases; junction bases not matched to a gene: 3. This CDR3 contains 15 residues.

The CDR3 is CASTPREGNEQYF. CDR3 in DNA: TGCGCCAGCACTCCGCGGGAGGGGAACGAGCAGTACTTC. V and J are TRBV5-1 and TRBJ2-7; the match to TRBD2 covers 9 bases. Trimming took 6 bases from V and 5 from J; bases not matched to a gene: 6. Looked up from germline, CDR1 is SGHRS and CDR2 is YFSETQ. This CDR3 comprises 13 residues.

The chain uses TRBV19 and TRBJ2-5, with 9 bases lining up with TRBD2. Looked up from germline, CDR1 is LNHDA and CDR2 is SQIVND (reference sequence). V lost 4 bases, J lost 2 bases, and 5 bases stayed unmatched. The CDR3 has 15 amino acids. The CDR3 nucleotides read TGTGCCAGTAGTACCACTAGCGGGCGGCAAGAGACCCAGTACTTC. Translating gives CASSTTSGRQETQYF.

CDR3 DNA sequence: TGTGCCAGCAGCCCCTGGGAGTACCAAGAGACCCAGTACTTC. It encodes CASSPWEYQETQYF. The gene calls are TRBV5-4 and TRBJ2-5; a possible D gene is TRBD2 (5 bases). The CDR3 contains 14 residues. Per the germline V gene, CDR1 is SGHNT and CDR2 is YYREEE (reference sequence). The germline V and J ends were trimmed by 4 bases and 0 bases, with 10 bases remaining between them.

The V gene is TRBV3-1 (or the pseudogene TRBV3-2), the J gene TRBJ2-1; 8 nucleotides match TRBD2. V was clipped by 0 bases and J by 9 bases; unmatched bases: 13. This CDR3 spans 17 amino acids. CDR1 and CDR2 from the germline V gene are LGHDT and YNNKEL (reference sequence). The CDR3: CASSQDLGPGGPGEQFF. For the CDR3, the DNA is TGTGCCAGCAGCCAAGATCTCGGGCCGGGAGGGCCTGGTGAGCAGTTCTTC.

This chain uses TRBV25-1 with TRBJ2-1; D ambiguous. The CDR3 has 12 amino acids. CDR1 MGHDK and CDR2 SYGVNS come from the germline V gene. Deletions cut 8 bases from V and 7 bases from J, with 12 bases between. The CDR3 DNA sequence: TGTGCCAGCCAGAGGATAGTTAATGAGCAGTTCTTC. Encoded protein: CASQRIVNEQFF.

This clone turned up a few times. The chain recombines TRBV28 with TRBJ2-7, with D possibly being TRBD2 (6 bases). The V and J ends lost 3 bases and 1 base respectively, with 13 bases between them. This CDR3 comprises 15 residues. Per germline, CDR1 MDHEN and CDR2 SYDVKM. Here the CDR3 DNA reads TGTGCCAGCAGTTTGAGGGACTTGGTTTCCTACGAGCAGTACTTC. This translates into CASSLRDLVSYEQYF.

The rearrangement joins TRBV2 to TRBJ2-1; 9 bases match TRBD1. J gave up 0 bases and V 5 bases, and 11 bases lay outside the gene matches. The length of the CDR3 is 18 residues. CDR1 is SNHLY, CDR2 FYNNEI, per germline. The CDR3 DNA is TGTGCCAGCAGTTGGGGACAGGGAGGAGGGAGCTCCTACAATGAGCAGTTCTTC. This translates into CASSWGQGGGSSYNEQFF.

The chain combines TRBV24-1 with TRBJ2-1; TRBD1 matches 8 bases. The junction had 4 bases not matched to a gene; V was cut back by 5 bases and J by 5 bases. Germline V lookup: CDR1 KGHDR, CDR2 SFDVKD. There are 14 residues in the CDR3. DNA of the CDR3: TGTGCCACCAGTGCTCAGGGGGCAAACAATGAGCAGTTCTTC. Residues: CATSAQGANNEQFF.

The chain links TRBV18 to TRBJ2-1, with D maybe TRBD1 (6 bases). The CDR3 has 12 amino acids. The V end lost 6 bases, the J end lost 10 bases, and 13 bases lay between the germline ends. Germline V gene lookup returns CDR1 KGHSH and CDR2 LQKENI. The CDR3 DNA is TGTGCCAGCTCTAGGGGGTTACGGGAGCAGTTCTTC. Translated, it gives CASSRGLREQFF.

V is TRBV25-1 and J is TRBJ1-2, with D possibly being TRBD1 (5 bases). Trimming took 0 bases from V and 8 from J, leaving 10 bases between them. Germline values: CDR1 MGHDK, CDR2 SYGVNS. The CDR3 spans 13 residues. This CDR3 is CASSEYRGDGYTF. For the CDR3, the DNA is TGTGCCAGCAGTGAATATAGGGGTGACGGCTACACCTTC.

This clone showed up just once. The chain carries TRBV6-1 and TRBJ1-3; tentatively, D is TRBD1 (6 bases). This CDR3 contains 16 residues. The V gene lost 1 base and the J gene lost 0 bases, with 10 bases spanning the gap. Germline CDR1 reads MNHNS; CDR2 reads SASEGT. CDR3 coding DNA: TGTGCCAGCAGTGAAGACAGGGCCTACTCTGGAAACACCATATATTTT. As protein: CASSEDRAYSGNTIYF.

At least ten counts were recorded for this clone. The V gene is TRBV30, the J gene TRBJ1-4, with TRBD1 identical over 8 bases. Germline loops: CDR1 GTSNPN, CDR2 SVGIG (reference sequence). Trimming took 1 base from V and 9 from J; bases not matched to a gene: 7. CDR3 length equals 14 residues. The DNA for the CDR3 is TGTGCCTGGAGTGCTGGACAGGGCGGAAAAAAACTGTTTTTT. Its translation is CAWSAGQGGKKLFF.

This chain uses TRBV2 with TRBJ1-6; a weak D match, TRBD1 (6 bases). Deletions cut 3 bases from V and 6 bases from J, with 12 bases between. Germline CDR1 reads SNHLY; CDR2 reads FYNNEI. The CDR3 sequence is 15 residues long. CDR3 sequence: CASSEGARTNSPLHF. For the CDR3, the DNA is TGTGCCAGCAGTGAGGGGGCCAGAACTAATTCACCCCTCCACTTT.

The rearrangement uses TRBV7-6 and TRBJ2-3, with 7 bases aligning to TRBD2. This CDR3 is built from 16 residues. CDR1 and CDR2 from the germline V gene are SGHVS and FNYEAQ. The ends lost 5 bases at V and 2 bases at J; junction bases unmatched: 10. The CDR3 bases are TGTGCCAGCAGCCCTCTCGGTAGCGGGTCCACAGATACGCAGTATTTT. Protein: CASSPLGSGSTDTQYF.

The CDR3: CATSDRSGRSPDTQYF. For the CDR3, the DNA is TGTGCCACCAGTGACAGAAGCGGGAGATCCCCAGATACGCAGTATTTT. This chain connects TRBV24-1 to TRBJ2-3; 8 bases fit TRBD2. Trimming at V came to 4 bases and at J to 4 bases, leaving 9 bases not matched to a gene. The germline CDR1 and CDR2 sequences are KGHDR and SFDVKD. The length of the CDR3 is 16 residues.

The rearrangement uses TRBV18 and TRBJ2-3; D is uncertain. Germline V gives CDR1 KGHSH, CDR2 LQKENI. Trimming left V 0 bases short and J 2 bases short, with 3 bases between. The CDR3 sequence is 13 residues long. The CDR3 sequence is CASSPPVTDTQYF. DNA for the CDR3: TGTGCCAGCTCACCACCGGTCACAGATACGCAGTATTTT. Full variable domain (remainder filled in from reference TRBV18 and TRBJ2-3): NAGVMQNPRHLVRRRGQEARLRCSPMKGHSHVYWYRQLPEEGLKFMVYLQKENIIDESGMPKERFSAEFPKEGPSILRIQQVVRGDSAAYFCASSPPVTDTQYFGPGTRLTVL.

This chain links TRBV5-6 with TRBJ2-3; no clear D gene. Germline V lookup: CDR1 SGHDT, CDR2 YYEEEE. Trimming left V 2 bases short and J 5 bases short, with 9 bases between. This CDR3 region has 13 residues. CDR3 sequence: CASSFARQDTQYF. CDR3 DNA: TGTGCCAGCAGCTTCGCCAGGCAAGATACGCAGTATTTT. The full variable domain, completed using reference TRBV5-6 and TRBJ2-3, is DAGVTQSPTHLIKTRGQQVTLRCSPKSGHDTVSWYQQALGQGPQFIFQYYEEEERQRGNFPDRFSGHQFPNYSSELNVNALLLGDSALYLCASSFARQDTQYFGPGTRLTVL.

This chain links TRBV5-1 with TRBJ2-3, with 9 bases matching TRBD1. The CDR3 runs 16 residues. Trimming at V came to 6 bases and at J to 4 bases, leaving 12 bases not matched to a gene. Per the germline V gene, CDR1 is SGHRS and CDR2 is YFSETQ. The CDR3 spells CASNPRDRVLSDTQYF. The CDR3 coding sequence is TGCGCCAGCAACCCCCGGGACAGGGTACTCTCAGATACGCAGTATTTT.

The V call is TRBV6-5, the J call TRBJ1-4; maybe TRBD1 (6 bases). The CDR3 length is 15 residues. Trimming removed 6 bases from V and 2 bases from J, with 13 bases in between. CDR1 MNHEY and CDR2 SVGAGI come from the germline V gene. This CDR3 is CASSPRGATNEKLFF. Written as DNA, the CDR3 is TGTGCCAGCAGCCCCAGGGGAGCTACTAATGAAAAACTGTTTTTT.